The text below deals with one T cell receptor beta chain. What it binds is not known. The sample is drawn from a study of cytomegalovirus exposure and HLA in healthy donors. Regarding the study as a whole: A later analysis found first-cohort TCR clusters tended to co-occur in the 130 or so validation repertoires. Reported results showed that the classifier diagnosed cytomegalovirus status with high specificity and sensitivity. Three chains linked to CMV were shown in vitro to be specific for CMV antigens.

Germline assignment: CDR1 SGDLS and CDR2 YYNGEE. V was clipped by 4 bases and J by 6 bases; unmatched bases: 5. The CDR3 is made up of 15 amino acids. Sequencing used immunoSEQ multiplex PCR; TCRdb keeps in-frame clones, though not all of them. The sample yields around 190,000 clones, around 84% seen once. The sample taken for sequencing was PBMCs. This clonotype was obtained from a man aged 18 to 35 in good health and CMV-seropositive. This rearrangement joins TRBV9 to TRBJ2-1; 12 bases align to TRBD2. The CDR3 DNA is TGTGCCAGCAGCTCAGGGACTAGCGGGCTCAATGAGCAGTTCTTC. Translating gives CASSSGTSGLNEQFF.